The clone carrying this T cell receptor (beta chain) has ten or more counts. The target antigen is unknown. The data belong to a study of T cells in Graves' hyperthyroidism and ophthalmopathy. Study conclusions and caveats: Most expanded thyroid clonotypes above 0.001 recurred in blood. Ophthalmopathy, which appeared later, was predicted by the model a median 6.5 months before onset.

TCR beta CDR3 regions were amplified from RNA transcripts. An initial round of RT-PCR targeting the TCR CDR3 relied on the HTBI primer set. Using its own MiXCR run on the multiplex PCR reads, TCRdb lists one record per CDR3 protein. The data hold approximately 400,000 distinct CDR3 sequences, with around 15% observed a single time. Trimming cost V 1 base and J 6 bases, with 13 bases left between them. The CDR3 has 15 amino acids. Germline lookup yields CDR1 MGHDK and CDR2 SYGVNS. This clonotype originated in a man over 45 with Graves' ophthalmopathy. Source material: blood. The chain joins TRBV25-1 to TRBJ2-1; D is unresolved. The CDR3 DNA sequence: TGTGCCAGCAGTGAATCGATGGTAGTTCGCAATGAGCAGTTCTTC. This codes for CASSESMVVRNEQFF.